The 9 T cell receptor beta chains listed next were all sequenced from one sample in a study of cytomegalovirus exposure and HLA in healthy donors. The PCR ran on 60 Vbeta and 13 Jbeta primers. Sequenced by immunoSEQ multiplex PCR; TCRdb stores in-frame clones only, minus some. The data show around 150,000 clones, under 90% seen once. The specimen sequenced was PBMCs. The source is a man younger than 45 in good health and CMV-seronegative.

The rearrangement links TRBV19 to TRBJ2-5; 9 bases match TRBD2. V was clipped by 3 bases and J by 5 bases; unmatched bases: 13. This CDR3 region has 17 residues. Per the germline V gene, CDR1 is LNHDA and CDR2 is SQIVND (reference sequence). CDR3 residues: CASSIRLAEDSGETQYF. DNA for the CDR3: TGTGCCAGTAGTATTAGACTAGCGGAGGATAGTGGGGAGACCCAGTACTTC.

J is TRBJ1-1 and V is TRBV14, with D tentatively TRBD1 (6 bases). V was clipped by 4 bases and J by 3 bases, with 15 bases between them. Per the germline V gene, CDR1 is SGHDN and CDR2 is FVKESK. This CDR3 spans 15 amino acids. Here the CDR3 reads CASSPGRGLDTEAFF. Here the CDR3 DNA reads TGTGCCAGCAGCCCAGGGAGGGGGTTGGACACTGAAGCTTTCTTT. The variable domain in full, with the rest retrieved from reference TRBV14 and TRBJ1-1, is EAGVTQFPSHSVIEKGQTVTLRCDPISGHDNLYWYRRVMGKEIKFLLHFVKESKQDESGMPNNRFLAERTGGTYSTLKVQPAELEDSGVYFCASSPGRGLDTEAFFGQGTRLTVV.

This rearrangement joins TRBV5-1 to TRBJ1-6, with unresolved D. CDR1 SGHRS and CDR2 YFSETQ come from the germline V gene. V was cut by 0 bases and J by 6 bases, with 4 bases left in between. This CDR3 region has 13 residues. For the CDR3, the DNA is TGCGCCAGCAGCTTGGGAGGTAATTCACCCCTCCACTTT. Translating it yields CASSLGGNSPLHF.

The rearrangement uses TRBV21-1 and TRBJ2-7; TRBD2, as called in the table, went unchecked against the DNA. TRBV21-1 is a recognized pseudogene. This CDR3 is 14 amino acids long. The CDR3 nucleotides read TGTGCCAGCAGCAAAGTCGACTACCTCTACGAGCAGTACTTC. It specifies CASSKVDYLYEQYF.

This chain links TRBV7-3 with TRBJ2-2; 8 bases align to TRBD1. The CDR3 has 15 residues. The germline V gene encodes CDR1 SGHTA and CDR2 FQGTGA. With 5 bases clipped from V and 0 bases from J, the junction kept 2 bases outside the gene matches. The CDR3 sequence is CASSPDRANTGELFF. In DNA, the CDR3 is TGTGCCAGCAGCCCGGACAGGGCGAACACCGGGGAGCTGTTTTTT.

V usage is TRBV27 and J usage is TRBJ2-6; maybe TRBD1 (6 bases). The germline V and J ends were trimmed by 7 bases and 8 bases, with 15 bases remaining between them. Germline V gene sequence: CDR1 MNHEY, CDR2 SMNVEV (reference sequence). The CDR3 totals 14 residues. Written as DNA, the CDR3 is TGTGCCAGCACCCTAATGGACAGTTCCAACGTCCTGACTTTC. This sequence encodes CASTLMDSSNVLTF.

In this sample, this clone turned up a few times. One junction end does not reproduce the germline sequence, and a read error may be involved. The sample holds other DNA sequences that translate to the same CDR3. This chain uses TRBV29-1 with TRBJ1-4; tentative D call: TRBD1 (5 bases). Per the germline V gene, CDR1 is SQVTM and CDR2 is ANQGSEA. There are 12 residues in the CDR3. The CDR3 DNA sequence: TGCAGCGTTCAAGACGGGGGGGAAAAACTGTTTTTT. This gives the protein CSVQDGGEKLFF.

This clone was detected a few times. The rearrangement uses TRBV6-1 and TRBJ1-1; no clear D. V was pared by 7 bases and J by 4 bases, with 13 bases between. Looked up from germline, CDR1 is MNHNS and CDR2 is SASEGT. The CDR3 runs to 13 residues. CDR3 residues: CASTISGATEAFF. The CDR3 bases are TGTGCCAGCACCATTTCTGGAGCCACTGAAGCTTTCTTT.

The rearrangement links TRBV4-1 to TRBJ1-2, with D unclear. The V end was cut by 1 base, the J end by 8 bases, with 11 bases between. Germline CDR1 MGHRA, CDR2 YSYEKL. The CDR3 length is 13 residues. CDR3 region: CASSQVNSPGYTF. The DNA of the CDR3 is TGCGCCAGCAGCCAAGTCAACAGTCCGGGCTACACCTTC.